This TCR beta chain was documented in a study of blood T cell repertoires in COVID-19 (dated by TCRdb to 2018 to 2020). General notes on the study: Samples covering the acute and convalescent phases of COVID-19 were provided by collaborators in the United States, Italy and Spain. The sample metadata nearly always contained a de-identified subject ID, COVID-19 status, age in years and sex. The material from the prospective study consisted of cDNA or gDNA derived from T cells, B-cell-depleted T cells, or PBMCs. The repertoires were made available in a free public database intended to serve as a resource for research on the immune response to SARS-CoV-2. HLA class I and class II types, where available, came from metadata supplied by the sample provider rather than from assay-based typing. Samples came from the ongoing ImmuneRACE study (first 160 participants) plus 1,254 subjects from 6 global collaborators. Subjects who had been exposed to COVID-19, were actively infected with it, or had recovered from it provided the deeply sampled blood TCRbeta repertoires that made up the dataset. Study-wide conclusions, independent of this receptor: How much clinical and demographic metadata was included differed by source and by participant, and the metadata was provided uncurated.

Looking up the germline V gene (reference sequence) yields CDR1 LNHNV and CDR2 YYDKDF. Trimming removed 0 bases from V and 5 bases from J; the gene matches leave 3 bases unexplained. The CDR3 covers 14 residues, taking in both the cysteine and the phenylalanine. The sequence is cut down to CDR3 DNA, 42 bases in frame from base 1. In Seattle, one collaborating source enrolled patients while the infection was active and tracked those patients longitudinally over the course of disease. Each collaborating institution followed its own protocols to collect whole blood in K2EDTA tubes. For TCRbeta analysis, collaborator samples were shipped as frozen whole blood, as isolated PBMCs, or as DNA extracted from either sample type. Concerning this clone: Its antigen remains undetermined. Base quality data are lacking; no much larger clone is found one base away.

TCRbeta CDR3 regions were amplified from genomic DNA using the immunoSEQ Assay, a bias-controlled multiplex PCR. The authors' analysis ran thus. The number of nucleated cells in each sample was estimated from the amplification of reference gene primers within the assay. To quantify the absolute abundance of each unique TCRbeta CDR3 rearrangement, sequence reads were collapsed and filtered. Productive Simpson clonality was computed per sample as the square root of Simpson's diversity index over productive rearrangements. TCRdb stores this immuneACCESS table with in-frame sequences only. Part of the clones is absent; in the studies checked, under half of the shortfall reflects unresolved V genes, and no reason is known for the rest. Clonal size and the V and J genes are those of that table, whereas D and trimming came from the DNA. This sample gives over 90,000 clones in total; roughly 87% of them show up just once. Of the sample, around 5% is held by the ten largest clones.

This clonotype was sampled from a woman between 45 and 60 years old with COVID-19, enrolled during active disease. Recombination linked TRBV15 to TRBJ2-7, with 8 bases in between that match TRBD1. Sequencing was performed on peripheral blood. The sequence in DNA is TGTGCCACCAGCAGAGATGACAGGGGCCACGAGCAGTACTTC. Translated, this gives CATSRDDRGHEQYF.